This T cell receptor beta chain was captured by sequencing in a study of T-cell reconstitution after alpha-beta-depleted transplantation in children. Using unique molecular identifiers, the investigators prepared the TCRbeta library. From the PCR reads, TCRdb called clonotypes with MiXCR, one entry per CDR3 protein. This table holds approximately 400,000 distinct CDR3 sequences, around 9.9% found once. This clonotype showed up just a few times. V dropped 3 bases and J dropped 0 bases, with 12 bases sitting between them. CDR3 length: 15 residues. CDR1 DFQATT and CDR2 SNEGSKA come from the germline V gene (reference sequence).

V is TRBV20-1 and J is TRBJ1-5; D not resolved. The input for sequencing was PBMCs from the stem cell graft donor, taken from the stem cell graft. The source is a human donor who donated a stem cell graft to a child with acute myeloid leukemia. CDR3 protein: CSARESLYSNQPQHF. The CDR3 region has the DNA TGCAGTGCTAGGGAGTCGTTGTATAGCAATCAGCCCCAGCATTTT.